A single TCR beta chain is shown here with its context. No antigen is known for it. Assay: immunoSEQ multiplex PCR; the TCRdb copy retains only in-frame clones and omits some. The sample holds 180,000 or so clones; 92% are singletons and the top ten take approximately 1.2%. The record originates from a study of T cell responses to AZD1222 COVID-19 vaccine. V lost 1 base and J 6 bases, leaving 9 bases between the germline ends. The CDR3 sequence is 13 residues long. Germline V gene lookup returns CDR1 SNHLY and CDR2 FYNNEI. Findings and caveats of the study: Females outnumbered males among donors, who were mostly white British; clonal diversity was possibly underestimated. Compared with day 0, the breadth and depth of the Spike-specific TCR repertoire rose significantly after two doses of AZD1222. Vaccine-related CD4 TCRs covered spike, predominating at 160-218 and 743-854.

Pooling covered second doses at about 4 or about 12 weeks. The TCR originated in an adult who received the AZD1222 COVID-19 vaccine. This material consisted of peripheral blood, taken 28 days after the second AZD1222 dose. This sequence joins TRBV2 and TRBJ1-2; D uncertain. The CDR3 sequence: CASSEDKYDGYTF. The CDR3 DNA is TGTGCCAGCAGTGAAGACAAATACGATGGCTACACCTTC.